Sequencing of this T cell receptor (beta chain) was carried out in a study of CD8+CD57+ T cells in acquired aplastic anemia. Study-wide context: Isolated CD4+ and CD8+ cells, once sorted, yielded DNA averaging roughly 3.2 ug. Overall study results and limits: Around 29 CD8+ CDR3 sequences were shared between patients and controls. Patients and controls were not found to differ significantly in CD8+ Simpson's diversity.

Per germline, CDR1 SGHVS and CDR2 FQNEAQ. This CDR3 comprises 13 residues. Patients chosen for sequencing had CD8+CD57+ cells that had expanded, as shown by flow cytometry. No therapy had been given to the patients at the time of blood sampling. TCR beta VDJ and CDR3 profiling used genomic DNA as template. TCRdb redid the calling of the reads with MiXCR, one entry per CDR3 protein. The sample has approximately 250,000 distinct CDR3 sequences, roughly 82% seen once; the top ten hold 40% to 55%. In the case of this clonotype: Its antigen is as yet unknown. The junction and the germline gene differ at one end; a read error may be behind it.

The receptor comes from a human donor with aplastic anemia. The gene calls are TRBV7-8 and TRBJ2-1, with 7 nucleotides matching TRBD1. Sequencing was carried out using sorted CD4+, CD8+, or CD8+CD57+ T cells (not recorded which) from PBMCs. CDR3 residues: CASSLSPDGTALF. The CDR3 DNA is TGTGCCAGCAGCCTTTCTCCAGACGGGACAGCCCTTTTC.